These 27 T cell receptor beta chains came from one sample sequenced in a study of cytomegalovirus exposure and HLA in healthy donors. TCRdb's table, derived via immunoSEQ multiplex PCR, lists solely in-frame clones and lacks some. The sample holds roughly 58,000 clones, 80% to 95% seen once. The sequenced sample was PBMCs. Source of these receptors: a man younger than 30 in good health and CMV-seronegative.

V usage is TRBV6-4 and J usage is TRBJ1-5, with a tentative D call TRBD1 (5 bases). This CDR3 is built from 15 residues. Germline CDR1 is MRHNA and CDR2 is SNTAGT. Between the trimmed V and J ends, which lost 4 bases and 4 bases, there was a span of 14 bases. The CDR3 nucleotides are TGTGCCAGCAGTGTGAATGGGGGAGGTAATCAGCCCCAGCATTTT. Translation: CASSVNGGGNQPQHF.

The rearrangement links TRBV6-5 to TRBJ1-1, with D possibly TRBD1 on 5 matching bases. Germline V gene data show CDR1 as MNHEY and CDR2 as SVGAGI. V was cut by 6 bases and J by 11 bases, with 16 bases left in between. The CDR3 is 12 amino acids. The CDR3 DNA follows: TGTGCCAGCAGGGACACCACCGCTGGGGCTTTCTTT. Translating gives CASRDTTAGAFF.

The genes are TRBV5-1 and TRBJ2-5; D might be TRBD1 (6 bases). CDR1 and CDR2 from the germline V gene are SGHRS and YFSETQ. The CDR3 contains 15 residues. Trimming left V 0 bases short and J 2 bases short, with 11 bases between. This CDR3 reads CASSLAAGTQETQYF. The DNA for the CDR3 is TGCGCCAGCAGCTTGGCTGCAGGGACACAAGAGACCCAGTACTTC. Combining the CDR3 with reference TRBV5-1 and TRBJ2-5 gives the whole variable domain KAGVTQTPRYLIKTRGQQVTLSCSPISGHRSVSWYQQTPGQGLQFLFEYFSETQRNKGNFPGRFSGRQFSNSRSEMNVSTLELGDSALYLCASSLAAGTQETQYFGPGTRLLVL.

This clone showed up just once. This chain links TRBV9 with TRBJ2-7; 7 bases map to TRBD1. In germline, CDR1 is SGDLS, CDR2 YYNGEE. The J segment lost 0 bases and the V segment lost 5 bases, leaving 8 bases of the junction unmatched. The CDR3 totals 15 residues. CDR3: CASSPRGTASYEQYF. As DNA, the CDR3 is TGTGCCAGCAGTCCAAGGGGGACAGCCTCCTACGAGCAGTACTTC. The full variable domain, rest sourced from reference TRBV9 and TRBJ2-7, is DSGVTQTPKHLITATGQRVTLRCSPRSGDLSVYWYQQSLDQGLQFLIQYYNGEERAKGNILERFSAQQFPDLHSELNLSSLELGDSALYFCASSPRGTASYEQYFGPGTRLTVT.

In this sample, this clone turned up once. This chain joins TRBV7-9 and TRBJ1-4; D possibly corresponds to TRBD1 (5 bases). The V gene's germline CDR1 is SEHNR and CDR2 FQNEAQ (reference sequence). The CDR3 length is 13 residues. With 3 bases removed from V and 11 bases from J, the gap between germline ends came to 13 bases. The CDR3 DNA reads TGTGCCAGCAGCTTGATTGGGGGGAGGAAACTGTTTTTT. As protein: CASSLIGGRKLFF.

V usage is TRBV5-4 and J usage is TRBJ1-1, with D tentatively TRBD1 (5 bases). Trimming took 6 bases from V and 5 from J, leaving 20 bases between them. The CDR3 has 15 amino acids. Germline V gene lookup returns CDR1 SGHNT and CDR2 YYREEE (reference sequence). For the CDR3, the DNA is TGTGCCAGCACCGTGGGGGGGTCCTTAGGAACTGAAGCTTTCTTT. It codes for CASTVGGSLGTEAFF. Full variable domain (outside the CDR3, taken from reference TRBV5-4 and TRBJ1-1): ETGVTQSPTHLIKTRGQQVTLRCSSQSGHNTVSWYQQALGQGPQFIFQYYREEENGRGNFPPRFSGLQFPNYSSELNVNALELDDSALYLCASTVGGSLGTEAFFGQGTRLTVV.

J is TRBJ2-2 and V is TRBV9, with 8 bases fitting TRBD1. The CDR3 length is 15 residues. J was trimmed by 4 bases and V by 3 bases; bases with no gene match: 5. Germline V gene lookup returns CDR1 SGDLS and CDR2 YYNGEE. The CDR3 DNA reads TGTGCCAGCAGCGCCCGAGGACAGGGCACCGGGGAGCTGTTTTTT. As protein: CASSARGQGTGELFF.

This clone has just one count. The chain joins TRBV4-1 to TRBJ2-2; D is ambiguous. V gave up 2 bases and J gave up 6 bases, with 10 bases separating them. Germline V gene sequence: CDR1 MGHRA, CDR2 YSYEKL. The CDR3 covers 14 residues. The DNA of the CDR3 is TGCGCCAGCAGCCAAATTAGTCTCGCCGGGGAGCTGTTTTTT. Protein sequence: CASSQISLAGELFF.

This chain joins TRBV2 and TRBJ2-4; D is perhaps TRBD2 (5 bases). Trimming removed 5 bases at V and 7 bases at J, with 12 bases between. CDR3 size: 13 residues. Germline CDR1 and CDR2: SNHLY and FYNNEI. CDR3 sequence: CASSMRRRNIQYF. DNA for the CDR3: TGTGCCAGCAGTATGAGGAGGAGGAACATTCAGTACTTC. The full variable domain, with the rest looked up from reference TRBV2 and TRBJ2-4, is EPEVTQTPSHQVTQMGQEVILRCVPISNHLYFYWYRQILGQKVEFLVSFYNNEISEKSEIFDDQFSVERPDGSNFTLKIRSTKLEDSAMYFCASSMRRRNIQYFGAGTRLSVL.

This rearrangement joins TRBV30 to TRBJ1-1, with D hard to call. This CDR3 is built from 13 residues. Germline CDR1 reads GTSNPN; CDR2 reads SVGIG (reference sequence). Trimming shortened V by 3 bases and J by 2 bases, and 10 bases separated the two germline ends. The CDR3 DNA reads as TGTGCCTGGAGCCCCAGTGTTAACACTGAAGCTTTCTTT. Its translation: CAWSPSVNTEAFF.

The V and J genes are TRBV19 and TRBJ2-3, with TRBD1 as a possible D gene (6 bases). Germline V lookup: CDR1 LNHDA, CDR2 SQIVND (reference sequence). Between the trimmed V and J ends, which lost 4 bases and 4 bases, there was a span of 9 bases. The CDR3 has 13 residues. The CDR3 bases are TGTGCCAGTAGTACAGGGGTCCCAGATACGCAGTATTTT. Translated, it gives CASSTGVPDTQYF.

V usage is TRBV18 and J usage is TRBJ2-1; 12 bases match TRBD2. V lost 3 bases and J lost 4; bases outside the gene matches: 4. The germline V gene encodes CDR1 KGHSH and CDR2 LQKENI. The CDR3 runs 16 residues. Here the CDR3 reads CASSPQGLAGYNEQFF. The CDR3 coding sequence is TGTGCCAGCTCACCCCAGGGACTAGCGGGTTACAATGAGCAGTTCTTC.

This clone is a singleton in its sample. This chain uses TRBV10-3 with TRBJ1-5; no firm D call. This CDR3 is 15 amino acids long. V was pared by 3 bases and J by 2 bases, with 11 bases between. Germline V gene lookup returns CDR1 ENHRY and CDR2 SYGVKD. CDR3 sequence reads: CAISDRRERNQPQHF. The CDR3 coding sequence is TGTGCCATCAGTGATCGGCGGGAGCGCAATCAGCCCCAGCATTTT.

The chain links TRBV9 to TRBJ1-4; no definite D call. CDR1 is SGDLS and CDR2 is YYNGEE in the germline V gene. The ends were cut back, 4 bases at V and 4 bases at J, with 14 bases in the middle. The CDR3 length is 15 residues. CDR3 sequence: CASSPRSGFNEKLFF. In DNA, the CDR3 is TGTGCCAGCAGCCCCCGGAGCGGGTTTAATGAAAAACTGTTTTTT. The whole variable domain, filled in from reference TRBV9 and TRBJ1-4, reads DSGVTQTPKHLITATGQRVTLRCSPRSGDLSVYWYQQSLDQGLQFLIQYYNGEERAKGNILERFSAQQFPDLHSELNLSSLELGDSALYFCASSPRSGFNEKLFFGSGTQLSVL.

The V and J genes are TRBV5-1 and TRBJ2-7; perhaps TRBD2 as D (5 bases). Per the germline V gene, CDR1 is SGHRS and CDR2 is YFSETQ. This CDR3 has 14 residues. The V gene lost 0 bases and the J gene lost 2 bases, with 9 bases spanning the gap. CDR3 protein: CASSLDGIPYEQYF. Written as DNA, the CDR3 is TGCGCCAGCAGCTTGGACGGGATCCCCTACGAGCAGTACTTC.

The chain carries TRBV9 and TRBJ1-4; 10 bases line up with TRBD1. The CDR3 is 13 amino acids. Per germline, CDR1 SGDLS and CDR2 YYNGEE. V shed 4 bases and J 9 bases; nucleotides not matched to a gene: 3. The CDR3 bases are TGTGCCAGCAGCAGGACAGGGGGGCAAAAACTGTTTTTT. It translates to CASSRTGGQKLFF. Supplemented by reference TRBV9 and TRBJ1-4, the full variable domain reads DSGVTQTPKHLITATGQRVTLRCSPRSGDLSVYWYQQSLDQGLQFLIQYYNGEERAKGNILERFSAQQFPDLHSELNLSSLELGDSALYFCASSRTGGQKLFFGSGTQLSVL.

The chain links TRBV19 to TRBJ2-1; 7 bases fit TRBD1. The length of the CDR3 is 11 residues. Trimming took 6 bases from V and 8 from J; bases not matched to a gene: 1. CDR1 is LNHDA and CDR2 is SQIVND in the germline V gene (reference sequence). CDR3 amino acids: CASRQGYEQFF. In DNA, the CDR3 is TGTGCCAGTAGACAGGGGTATGAGCAGTTCTTC.

The J gene is TRBJ2-4, the V gene TRBV5-4; TRBD2 matches 11 bases. The J segment lost 6 bases and the V segment lost 0 bases, leaving 2 bases of the junction unmatched. The CDR3 covers 15 residues. Germline lookup yields CDR1 SGHNT and CDR2 YYREEE (reference sequence). CDR3 nucleotide sequence: TGTGCCAGCAGCTTGGGAGGGACTAGCGGAAACATTCAGTACTTC. This codes for CASSLGGTSGNIQYF.

The V call is TRBV6-5, the J call TRBJ2-1; 7 positions agree with TRBD2. Germline V gene sequence: CDR1 MNHEY, CDR2 SVGAGI. This CDR3 comprises 15 residues. Trimming took 6 bases from V and 9 from J; bases not matched to a gene: 14. DNA of the CDR3: TGTGCCAGCAGATTCACCGGGACTAAGGGGCGTGAGCAGTTCTTC. This encodes CASRFTGTKGREQFF.

CDR3 protein: CASMMEDYYEQYF. The CDR3 DNA sequence: TGCGCCAGCATGATGGAGGACTACTACGAGCAGTACTTC. The V gene is TRBV5-1, the J gene TRBJ2-7; D may be TRBD2 (6 bases). From germline, CDR1 is SGHRS and CDR2 YFSETQ. CDR3 length: 13 amino acids. With 6 bases removed from V and 3 bases from J, the gap between germline ends came to 13 bases.

This rearrangement joins TRBV6-6 to TRBJ1-3; 7 bases are a match to TRBD1. Trimming cost V 6 bases and J 3 bases; bases outside gene matches: 5. CDR3 length: 14 residues. Germline V gene sequence: CDR1 MNHNY, CDR2 SVGAGI (reference sequence). This CDR3 reads CASRTGFVGNTIYF. DNA for the CDR3: TGTGCCAGCAGGACAGGGTTCGTTGGAAACACCATATATTTT.

This chain uses TRBV6-5 with TRBJ1-2, with 8 bases matching TRBD1. Trimming cost V 6 bases and J 7 bases; bases outside gene matches: 7. Germline V gives CDR1 MNHEY, CDR2 SVGAGI. This CDR3 is 13 amino acids long. The CDR3 spells CASRTGVDGGYTF. CDR3 DNA sequence: TGTGCCAGCAGGACAGGGGTGGATGGTGGCTACACCTTC.

The chain has TRBV19 and TRBJ1-5, with D perhaps TRBD1 (5 bases). CDR3 size: 15 residues. Looked up from germline, CDR1 is LNHDA and CDR2 is SQIVND (reference sequence). V shed 1 base and J shed 4 bases, with 11 bases lying between them. The CDR3 loop reads CASSIGQSLNQPQHF. In DNA, the CDR3 is TGTGCCAGTAGTATAGGACAGAGCTTGAATCAGCCCCAGCATTTT.

The chain combines TRBV5-8 with TRBJ1-5; D is perhaps TRBD1 (5 bases). This CDR3 contains 17 residues. The V end was cut by 5 bases, the J end by 3 bases, with 21 bases between. CDR1 is SGHTS and CDR2 is YDEGEE in the germline V gene. The CDR3 DNA is TGTGCCAGCAGTTCCCAAGTAGGCAGGGCCTACAATCAGCCCCAGCATTTT. Translating gives CASSSQVGRAYNQPQHF.

With regard to this clone: Other nucleotide sequences from this sample produce the same CDR3. This chain connects TRBV2 to TRBJ2-7; D might be TRBD2 (5 bases). The V and J ends lost 6 bases and 5 bases respectively, with 8 bases between them. Germline loops: CDR1 SNHLY, CDR2 FYNNEI. The CDR3 extends over 11 amino acids. CDR3 DNA sequence: TGTGCCAGCAGCGGGGAGCACGAGCAGTACTTC. This translates into CASSGEHEQYF.

The chain has TRBV9 and TRBJ2-7; 10 bases map to TRBD2. CDR1 is SGDLS, CDR2 YYNGEE, per germline. The CDR3 has 16 amino acids. J was trimmed by 5 bases and V by 0 bases; bases with no gene match: 8. This chain's CDR3 is CASSVEASGSQNEQYF. CDR3 DNA sequence: TGTGCCAGCAGCGTAGAGGCTAGCGGGAGTCAAAACGAGCAGTACTTC.

The chain uses TRBV27 and TRBJ2-6; no clear D gene. Germline CDR1 and CDR2: MNHEY and SMNVEV (reference sequence). The CDR3 has 15 amino acids. V dropped 3 bases and J dropped 1 base, with 7 bases sitting between them. The CDR3: CASSFRKSGANVLTF. DNA for the CDR3: TGTGCCAGCAGTTTCAGAAAATCTGGGGCCAACGTCCTGACTTTC. Supplemented by reference TRBV27 and TRBJ2-6, the full variable domain reads EAQVTQNPRYLITVTGKKLTVTCSQNMNHEYMSWYRQDPGLGLRQIYYSMNVEVTDKGDVPEGYKVSRKEKRNFPLILESPSPNQTSLYFCASSFRKSGANVLTFGAGSRLTVL.